A selection of T cell receptor beta chains follows, all from one sample in a study of blood T cell repertoires in COVID-19. Some clones are missing from TCRdb's copy, which holds only in-frame ones; the method was immunoSEQ multiplex PCR. The sample holds fewer than 250,000 clones, 70% to 90% seen once. Sequencing used PBMCs or T cells enriched from blood (not recorded which). The source of these receptors is a woman aged 40-49 years with acute COVID-19. The CDR3 runs from the conserved cysteine through the conserved F or W. Fields, in order: D gene, V gene, CDR3 protein. The D gene is left open where the match is weak.

NA	TRBV21-1	CASSKAEGCGKNIQYF
TRBD1	TRBV19	CASSLQGAGNTEAFF
TRBD1	TRBV14	CASSHSRTGRTGELFF
TRBD2	TRBV18	CASSLTSGRLETQYF
NA	TRBV7-2	CASSPKGGENEKLFF
NA	TRBV3-1/TRBV3-2	CASSQGVQYSNQPQHF
TRBD1	TRBV30	CAWGQGYNSPLHF
NA	TRBV5-1	CASSLLHLANSGANVLTF
TRBD1	TRBV5-1	CASSFWDRGYEQYF
NA	TRBV29-1	CSVEYGSLAGANVLTF
NA	TRBV11-1	CASSPLLTVAQETQYF
TRBD1	TRBV6-5	CASKYRLGQDSPQHF
TRBD2	TRBV23-1	CASRTSGIKVETQYF
NA	TRBV18	CASSPYQGSQHF
TRBD2	TRBV5-8	CASSPSWGLVYEQFF
TRBD2	TRBV30	CAWTSGTYEQYF
TRBD1	TRBV6-5	CASRLRDSNGYTF
TRBD1	TRBV11-2	CASSGDRGSAFF
NA	TRBV6-5	CASTTRRENSPLHF
TRBD1	TRBV12-3/TRBV12-4	CASSLGQGFGYTF
NA	TRBV14	CASSPWRAEETQYF
TRBD1	TRBV10-3	CAISGRGQDPYNEQFF